This T cell receptor (beta chain) was sequenced for a study of response to subunit inactivated influenza vaccine. This clonotype was seen more than once but under ten times. What it binds is unknown. Between the trimmed V and J ends, which lost 4 bases and 7 bases, there was a span of 13 bases. Germline-derived CDR1 and CDR2 are KGHDR and SFDVKD. The CDR3 covers 14 residues. TCRdb redid the calling of the RT-PCR reads with MiXCR, one entry per CDR3 protein. The sample carries about 650,000 distinct CDR3 sequences, 15% to 19% recorded once. Study findings and constraints: Few new T cells, the authors suggested, are recruited by each seasonal influenza vaccination.

The clonotype was recovered from a man aged 50 to 60 who received an inactivated influenza vaccine. The sample here was PBMCs from blood, taken 11 to 12 days after vaccination. The genes are TRBV24-1 and TRBJ2-1, with D unclear. Written as DNA, the CDR3 is TGTGCCACCAGTGAAACAGCAGTACTGAATGAGCAGTTCTTC. Amino acid sequence: CATSETAVLNEQFF.